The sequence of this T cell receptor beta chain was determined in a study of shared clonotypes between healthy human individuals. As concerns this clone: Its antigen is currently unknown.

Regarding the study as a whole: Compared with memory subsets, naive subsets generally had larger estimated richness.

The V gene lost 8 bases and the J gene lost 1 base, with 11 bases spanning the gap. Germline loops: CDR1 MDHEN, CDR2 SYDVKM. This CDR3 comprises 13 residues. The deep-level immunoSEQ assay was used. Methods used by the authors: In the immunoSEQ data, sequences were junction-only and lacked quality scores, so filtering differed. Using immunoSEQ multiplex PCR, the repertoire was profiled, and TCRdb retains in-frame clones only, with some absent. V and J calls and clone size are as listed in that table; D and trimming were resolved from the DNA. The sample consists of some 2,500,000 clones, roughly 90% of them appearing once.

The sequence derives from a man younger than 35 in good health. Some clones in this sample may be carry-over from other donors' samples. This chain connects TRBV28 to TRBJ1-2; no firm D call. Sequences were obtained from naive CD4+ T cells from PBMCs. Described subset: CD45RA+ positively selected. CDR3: CASAVLLNYGYTF. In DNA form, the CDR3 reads TGTGCCAGCGCTGTGCTCCTTAACTATGGCTACACCTTC.